Sequencing of this T cell receptor (beta chain) was carried out in a study of blood T cell repertoires in COVID-19. Background on the study: Sample material is recorded as cDNA or gDNA derived from T cells, B-cell-depleted T cells, or PBMCs.

The CDR3 is made up of 18 amino acids. In germline, CDR1 is SGHRS, CDR2 YFSETQ. Germline trimming cut 4 bases from V and 4 bases from J; bases unmatched to any gene: 11. Assay used: immunoSEQ multiplex PCR; TCRdb lists only in-frame clones, some missing. This sample has about 100,000 clones, with about 86% found just once. The TCR originated in a woman over 75 with active or convalescent COVID-19. The gene calls are TRBV5-1 and TRBJ2-5; TRBD2 matches 15 bases. The sequencing input was peripheral blood. The CDR3 nucleotides read TGCGCCAGCAGCCCAGGACTAGCGGGAGGGCCTCAGGGAGAGACCCAGTACTTC. Translating gives CASSPGLAGGPQGETQYF.